This T cell receptor beta chain derives from a study of blood T cell repertoires in COVID-19. About the study: The United States, Italy and Spain provided the acute and convalescent COVID-19 samples. Sources were T cells, B-cell-depleted T cells, or PBMCs; the material itself was cDNA or gDNA.

Study processing details: Cell counts per sample came from amplifying reference gene primers. Data came from immunoSEQ multiplex PCR; TCRdb stores just in-frame clones and leaves some out. V and J calls and clone size are copied from that table; D and trimming were computed from the DNA. The data show more than 70,000 clones, around nine tenths seen once. This CDR3 comprises 14 residues. Germline values: CDR1 SNHLY, CDR2 FYNNEI. V was pared by 6 bases and J by 5 bases, with 4 bases of the junction left unmatched. The TCR comes from a man aged 50-59 years with active or convalescent COVID-19. Input material: peripheral blood. V usage is TRBV2 and J usage is TRBJ1-5; 10 nucleotides line up with TRBD1. The CDR3 DNA follows: TGTGCCAGCAGGACCGGGACAGGGGATCAGCCCCAGCATTTT. Encoded protein: CASRTGTGDQPQHF.